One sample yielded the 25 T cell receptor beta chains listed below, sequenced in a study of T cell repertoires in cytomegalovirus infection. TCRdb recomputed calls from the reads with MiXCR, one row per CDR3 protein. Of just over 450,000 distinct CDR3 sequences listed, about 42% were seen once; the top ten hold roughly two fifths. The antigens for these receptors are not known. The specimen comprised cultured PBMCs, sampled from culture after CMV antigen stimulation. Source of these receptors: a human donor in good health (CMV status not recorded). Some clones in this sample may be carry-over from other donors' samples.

CDR3 loop: CASSYSGTGHYGYTF. The DNA of the CDR3 is TGTGCCAGCAGTTACTCGGGGACAGGGCACTATGGCTACACCTTC. The chain couples TRBV6-5 to TRBJ1-2; 9 positions match TRBD1. Per the germline V gene, CDR1 is MNHEY and CDR2 is SVGAGI. Unmatched junction bases numbered 2, after V lost 0 bases and J lost 3 bases. The CDR3 runs 15 residues.

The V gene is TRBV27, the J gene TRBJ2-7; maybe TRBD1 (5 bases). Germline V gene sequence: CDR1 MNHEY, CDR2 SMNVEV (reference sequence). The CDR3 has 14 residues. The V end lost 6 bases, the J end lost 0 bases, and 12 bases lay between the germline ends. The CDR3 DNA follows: TGTGCCAGCAGCAGGGTCGTAAGCTCCTACGAGCAGTACTTC. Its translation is CASSRVVSSYEQYF.

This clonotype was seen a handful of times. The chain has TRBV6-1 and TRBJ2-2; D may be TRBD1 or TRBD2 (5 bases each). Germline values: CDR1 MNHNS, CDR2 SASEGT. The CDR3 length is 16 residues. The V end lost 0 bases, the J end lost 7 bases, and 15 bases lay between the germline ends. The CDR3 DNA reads TGTGCCAGCAGTGAAGCACGAGGGGCGCCCATCGGGGAGCTGTTTTTT. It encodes CASSEARGAPIGELFF.

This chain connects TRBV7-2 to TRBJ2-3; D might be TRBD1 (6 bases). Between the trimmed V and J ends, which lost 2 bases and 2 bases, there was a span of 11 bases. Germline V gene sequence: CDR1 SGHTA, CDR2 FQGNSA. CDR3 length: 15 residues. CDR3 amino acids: CASSLQGMDTDTQYF. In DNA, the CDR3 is TGTGCCAGCAGCTTACAGGGGATGGACACAGATACGCAGTATTTT.

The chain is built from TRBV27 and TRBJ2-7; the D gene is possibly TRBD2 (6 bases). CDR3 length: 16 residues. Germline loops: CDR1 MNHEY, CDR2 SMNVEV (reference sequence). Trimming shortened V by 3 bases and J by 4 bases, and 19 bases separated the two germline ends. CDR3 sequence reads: CASSFSNRGDLYEQYF. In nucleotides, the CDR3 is TGTGCCAGCAGTTTCTCAAACCGCGGGGACCTGTACGAGCAGTACTTC.

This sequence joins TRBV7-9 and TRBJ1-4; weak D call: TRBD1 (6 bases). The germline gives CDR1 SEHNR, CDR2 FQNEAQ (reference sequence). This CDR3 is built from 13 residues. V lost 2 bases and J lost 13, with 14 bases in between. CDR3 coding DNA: TGTGCCAGCAGCTTAAGGGGGGACGGCCCACTGTTTTTT. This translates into CASSLRGDGPLFF. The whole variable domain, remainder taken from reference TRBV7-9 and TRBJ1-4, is DTGVSQNPRHKITKRGQNVTFRCDPISEHNRLYWYRQTLGQGPEFLTYFQNEAQLEKSRLLSDRFSAERPKGSFSTLEIQRTEQGDSAMYLCASSLRGDGPLFFGSGTQLSVL.

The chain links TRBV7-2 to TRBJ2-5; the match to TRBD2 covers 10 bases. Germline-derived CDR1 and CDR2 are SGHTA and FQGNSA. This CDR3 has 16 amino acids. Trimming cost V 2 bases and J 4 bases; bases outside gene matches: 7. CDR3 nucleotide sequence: TGTGCCAGCAGCTTACGAGGTAGCGGGAGGAGAGAGACCCAGTACTTC. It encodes CASSLRGSGRRETQYF.

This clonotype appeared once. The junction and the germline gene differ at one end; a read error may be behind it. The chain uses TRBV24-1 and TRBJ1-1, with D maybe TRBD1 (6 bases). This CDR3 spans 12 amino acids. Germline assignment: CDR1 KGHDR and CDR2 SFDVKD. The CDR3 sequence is CATSDFPTGFVF. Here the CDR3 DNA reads TGTGCCACCAGTGATTTCCCGACAGGTTTTGTCTTT.

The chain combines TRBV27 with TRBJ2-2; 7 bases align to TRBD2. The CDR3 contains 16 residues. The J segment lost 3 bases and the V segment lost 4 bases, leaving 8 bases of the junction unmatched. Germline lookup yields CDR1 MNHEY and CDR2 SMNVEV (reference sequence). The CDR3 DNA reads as TGTGCCAGCAGTTACCGCGGGGGACTCTACACCGGGGAGCTGTTTTTT. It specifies CASSYRGGLYTGELFF.

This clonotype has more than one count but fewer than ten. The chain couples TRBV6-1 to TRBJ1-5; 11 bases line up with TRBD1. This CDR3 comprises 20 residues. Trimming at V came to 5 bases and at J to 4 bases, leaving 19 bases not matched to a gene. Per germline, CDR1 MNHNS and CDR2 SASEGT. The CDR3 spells CASSPRDRGSTVTQNQPQHF. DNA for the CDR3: TGTGCCAGCAGTCCCCGGGACAGGGGGTCGACGGTCACCCAGAATCAGCCCCAGCATTTT.

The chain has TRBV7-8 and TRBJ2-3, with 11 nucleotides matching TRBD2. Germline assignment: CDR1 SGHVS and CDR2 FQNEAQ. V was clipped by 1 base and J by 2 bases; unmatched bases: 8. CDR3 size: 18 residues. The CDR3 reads CASSLGTLAGGTTDTQYF. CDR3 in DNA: TGTGCCAGCAGCTTAGGAACCCTAGCGGGGGGAACCACAGATACGCAGTATTTT.

CDR3 sequence (DNA): TGTGCCAGCAGTGAAAGCAGGCCTCTGGGTCAGCCCCAGCATTTT. Protein sequence: CASSESRPLGQPQHF. This chain connects TRBV2 to TRBJ1-5; D unclear. Germline V gene sequence: CDR1 SNHLY, CDR2 FYNNEI. This CDR3 is built from 15 residues. V lost 2 bases to trimming and J lost 6 bases, with 14 bases between them.

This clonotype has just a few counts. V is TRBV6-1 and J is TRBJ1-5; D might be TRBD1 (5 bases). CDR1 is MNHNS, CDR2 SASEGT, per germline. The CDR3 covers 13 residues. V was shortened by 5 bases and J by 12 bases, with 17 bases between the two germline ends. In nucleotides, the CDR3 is TGTGCCAGCAGTCAGGAACTCCGGGGGGGCCAGCATTTT. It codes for CASSQELRGGQHF.

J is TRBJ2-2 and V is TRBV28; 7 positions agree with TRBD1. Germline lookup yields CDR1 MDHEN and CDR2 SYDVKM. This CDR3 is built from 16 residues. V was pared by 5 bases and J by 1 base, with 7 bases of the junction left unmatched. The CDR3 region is CASSEGASGNTGELFF. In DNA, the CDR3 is TGTGCCAGCAGTGAGGGGGCAAGCGGGAACACCGGGGAGCTGTTTTTT.

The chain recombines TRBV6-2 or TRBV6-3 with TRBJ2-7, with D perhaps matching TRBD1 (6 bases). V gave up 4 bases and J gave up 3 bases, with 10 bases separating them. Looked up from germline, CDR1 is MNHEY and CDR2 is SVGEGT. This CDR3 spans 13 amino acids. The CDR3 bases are TGTGCCAGCAGTTCGCGACAGGACTACGAGCAGTACTTC. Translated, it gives CASSSRQDYEQYF.

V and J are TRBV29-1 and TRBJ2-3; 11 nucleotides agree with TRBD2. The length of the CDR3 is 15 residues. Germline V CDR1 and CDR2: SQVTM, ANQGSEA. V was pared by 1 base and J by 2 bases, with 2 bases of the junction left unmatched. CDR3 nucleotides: TGCAGCGTTGAAGGACTAGCGGGACCCACAGATACGCAGTATTTT. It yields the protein CSVEGLAGPTDTQYF.

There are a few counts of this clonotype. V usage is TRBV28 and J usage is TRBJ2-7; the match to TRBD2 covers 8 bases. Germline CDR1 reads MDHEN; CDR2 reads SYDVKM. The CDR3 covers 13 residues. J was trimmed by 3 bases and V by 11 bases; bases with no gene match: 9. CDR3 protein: CASGGGSNYEQYF. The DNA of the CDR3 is TGTGCCTCCGGGGGGGGCTCTAACTACGAGCAGTACTTC. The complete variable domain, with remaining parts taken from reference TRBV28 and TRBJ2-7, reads DVKVTQSSRYLVKRTGEKVFLECVQDMDHENMFWYRQDPGLGLRLIYFSYDVKMKEKGDIPEGYSVSREKKERFSLILESASTNQTSMYLCASGGGSNYEQYFGPGTRLTVT.

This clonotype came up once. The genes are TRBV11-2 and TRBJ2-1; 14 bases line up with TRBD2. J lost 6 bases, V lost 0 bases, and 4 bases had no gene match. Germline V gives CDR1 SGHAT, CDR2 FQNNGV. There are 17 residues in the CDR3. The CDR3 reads CASSLDPTSGGANEQFF. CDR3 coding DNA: TGTGCCAGCAGCTTAGATCCGACTAGCGGGGGGGCCAATGAGCAGTTCTTC.

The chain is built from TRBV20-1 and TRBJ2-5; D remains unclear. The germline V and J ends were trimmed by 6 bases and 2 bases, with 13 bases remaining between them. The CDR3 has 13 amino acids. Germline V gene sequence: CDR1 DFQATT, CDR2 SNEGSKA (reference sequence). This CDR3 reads CSAPERPQETQYF. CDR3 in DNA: TGCAGTGCCCCAGAAAGGCCACAAGAGACCCAGTACTTC.

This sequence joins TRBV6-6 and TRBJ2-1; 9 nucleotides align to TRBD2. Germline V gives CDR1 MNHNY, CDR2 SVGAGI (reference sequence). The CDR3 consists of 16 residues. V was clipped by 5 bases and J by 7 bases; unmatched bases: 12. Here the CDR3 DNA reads TGTGCCAGCAGTGATAGACGAGCGGGAGGAGGGAATGAGCAGTTCTTC. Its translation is CASSDRRAGGGNEQFF.

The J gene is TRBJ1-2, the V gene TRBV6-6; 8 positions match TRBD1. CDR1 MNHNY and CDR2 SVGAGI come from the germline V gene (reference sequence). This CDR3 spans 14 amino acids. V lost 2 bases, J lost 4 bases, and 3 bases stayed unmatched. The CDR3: CASSYDGQGYGYTF. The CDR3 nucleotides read TGTGCCAGCAGTTACGACGGACAGGGCTATGGCTACACCTTC.

The CDR3 bases are TGTGCCAGCCTGAACAGAGCGAATCAGCCCCAGCATTTT. It encodes CASLNRANQPQHF. V and J are TRBV19 and TRBJ1-5, with D unresolved. CDR1 is LNHDA and CDR2 is SQIVND in the germline V gene (reference sequence). V was clipped by 9 bases and J by 4 bases, with 13 bases between them. The CDR3 loop spans 13 amino acids.

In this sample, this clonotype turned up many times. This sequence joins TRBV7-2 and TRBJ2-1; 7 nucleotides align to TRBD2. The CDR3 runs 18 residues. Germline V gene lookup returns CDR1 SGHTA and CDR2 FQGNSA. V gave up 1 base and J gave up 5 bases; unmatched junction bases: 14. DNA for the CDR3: TGTGCCAGCAGCTTAGTATTCGGGGATAGGACTAGAAACAATGAGCAGTTCTTC. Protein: CASSLVFGDRTRNNEQFF.

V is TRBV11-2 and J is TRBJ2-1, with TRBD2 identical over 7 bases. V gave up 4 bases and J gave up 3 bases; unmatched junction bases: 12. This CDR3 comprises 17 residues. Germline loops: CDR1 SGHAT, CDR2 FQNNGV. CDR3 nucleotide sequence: TGTGCCAGCAGCTCCCCGCTAGCGGCAAGAAACTACAATGAGCAGTTCTTC. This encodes CASSSPLAARNYNEQFF.

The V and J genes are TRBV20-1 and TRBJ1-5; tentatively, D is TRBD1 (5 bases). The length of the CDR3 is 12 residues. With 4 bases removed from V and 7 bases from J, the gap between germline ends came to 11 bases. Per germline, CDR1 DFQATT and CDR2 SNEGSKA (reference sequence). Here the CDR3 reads CSANGGVQPQHF. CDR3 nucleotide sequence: TGCAGTGCTAATGGGGGGGTCCAGCCCCAGCATTTT.